A single T cell receptor beta chain is shown here with its context. Its antigen remains unidentified. This sample is drawn from a study of human T cells and chemical hapten exposure. Overall study results and limits: Expanded TCRs showed more large CDR3 clusters than pre-sensitization or healthy control sets. The count of PT1 expanded TCRs correlated positively with patch test score.

Germline lookup yields CDR1 SGHRS and CDR2 YFSETQ. The V segment lost 3 bases and the J segment 2 bases; nucleotides outside the gene matches: 5. The CDR3 consists of 16 residues. MiXCR, run by TCRdb on the RACE reads, gives a single entry per CDR3 protein. Among around 85,000 distinct CDR3 sequences listed, over 10% were seen once. Regarding time point: patch test 3, about 24 weeks after DPC sensitization. This sample's treatment: therapeutic diphenylcyclopropenone sensitization with weekly scalp DPC. The template was total RNA from unfractionated whole blood. The clonotype comes from a woman aged 45-65 years with alopecia areata. Some clones in this sample may be carry-over from other donors' samples. The input for sequencing was whole blood, taken in connection with sensitization to the hapten diphenylcyclopropenone (DPC). The chain couples TRBV5-1 to TRBJ2-1; 10 bases match TRBD2. The CDR3 DNA reads TGCGCCAGCAGCTGGACAGCGGGGGGGACCTACAATGAGCAGTTCTTC. Translation gives CASSWTAGGTYNEQFF. The full variable domain, completed using reference TRBV5-1 and TRBJ2-1, is KAGVTQTPRYLIKTRGQQVTLSCSPISGHRSVSWYQQTPGQGLQFLFEYFSETQRNKGNFPGRFSGRQFSNSRSEMNVSTLELGDSALYLCASSWTAGGTYNEQFFGPGTRLTVL.